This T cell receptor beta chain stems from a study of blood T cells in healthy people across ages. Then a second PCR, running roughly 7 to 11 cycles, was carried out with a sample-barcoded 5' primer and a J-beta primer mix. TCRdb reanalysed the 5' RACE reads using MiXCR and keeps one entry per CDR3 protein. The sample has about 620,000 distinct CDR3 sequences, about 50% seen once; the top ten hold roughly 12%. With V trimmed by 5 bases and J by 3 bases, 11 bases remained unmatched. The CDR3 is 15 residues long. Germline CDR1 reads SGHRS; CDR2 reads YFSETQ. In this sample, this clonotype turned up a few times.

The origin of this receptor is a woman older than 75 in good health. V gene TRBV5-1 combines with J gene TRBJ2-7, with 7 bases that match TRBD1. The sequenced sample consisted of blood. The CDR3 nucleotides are TGCGCCAGCAGTCTGACAGGGAATCCCCTCTACGAGCAGTACTTC. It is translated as CASSLTGNPLYEQYF.